Each of the 32 T cell receptor beta chains below was sequenced from the same sample in a study of low-dose radiotherapy and immunotherapy resistance in tumors. As for time point: before trial treatment. First-strand cDNA relied on TRAV- and TRBV-specific primers spanning alpha and beta chains. A constant-region primer paired with the V-primer adapter amplified TCRs over about 19 PCR cycles. MiXCR, applied by TCRdb to the reads, yields one record per CDR3 protein. The sample contains 75,000 to 95,000 distinct CDR3 sequences, 9.4% of which appear only once. Sequencing was performed on PBMCs, taken before treatment. The receptors come from a male donor with prostate cancer.

Remarks on this clonotype: This likely stems from a read error, as it lies one base from a far larger clone. J is TRBJ2-7 and V is TRBV26; the listed D gene, TRBD1, was not tested against the DNA. TRBV26 is described as a pseudogene. The CDR3 totals 15 residues. The CDR3 bases are TGTGCCAGCAAATCAGGACAGGGGTGCTCCTACGAGCAGTACTTC. It is translated as CASKSGQGCSYEQYF.

This clonotype was counted many times. This chain joins TRBV5-1 and TRBJ2-3, with D tentatively TRBD1 (6 bases). Between the trimmed V and J ends, which lost 3 bases and 1 base, there was a span of 12 bases. CDR3 length: 15 amino acids. The germline V gene encodes CDR1 SGHRS and CDR2 YFSETQ. This CDR3 reads CASSSTKGGTDTQYF. CDR3 in DNA: TGCGCCAGCAGCTCCACTAAGGGGGGCACAGATACGCAGTATTTT.

V is TRBV27 and J is TRBJ2-1; 7 bases are a match to TRBD2. The V segment lost 2 bases and the J segment 0 bases; nucleotides outside the gene matches: 4. CDR3 size: 16 residues. Germline V lookup: CDR1 MNHEY, CDR2 SMNVEV (reference sequence). Here the CDR3 reads CASSLVGGSSYNEQFF. The CDR3 bases are TGTGCCAGCAGTTTAGTGGGCGGGAGCTCCTACAATGAGCAGTTCTTC.

This clonotype was counted at least ten times. The V gene is TRBV24-1, the J gene TRBJ1-5, with D perhaps TRBD1 (5 bases). CDR3 length equals 16 residues. Per the germline V gene, CDR1 is KGHDR and CDR2 is SFDVKD. Trimming removed 3 bases at V and 4 bases at J, with 15 bases between. In DNA form, the CDR3 reads TGTGCCACCAGTGATGGTCTGTCAGGGAGGAATCAGCCCCAGCATTTT. It translates to CATSDGLSGRNQPQHF.

This clonotype was counted many times. The J gene is TRBJ2-1, the V gene TRBV3-1, with D perhaps TRBD2 (6 bases). The CDR3 totals 15 residues. CDR1 is LGHDT, CDR2 YNNKEL, per germline (reference sequence). Trimming pared 0 bases from V and 1 base from J, leaving 7 bases between. The CDR3 DNA is TGTGCCAGCAGCCAAGACGGGGGATCCTACAATGAGCAGTTCTTC. Its translation: CASSQDGGSYNEQFF.

This clonotype was seen more than once but under ten times. The chain recombines TRBV7-8 with TRBJ1-1, with D maybe TRBD1 (6 bases). The germline V and J ends were trimmed by 8 bases and 1 base, with 11 bases remaining between them. There are 13 residues in the CDR3. Germline assignment: CDR1 SGHVS and CDR2 FQNEAQ. CDR3 sequence: CASAEGGNTEAFF. The CDR3 nucleotides are TGTGCCAGCGCCGAGGGGGGGAACACTGAAGCTTTCTTT.

This clonotype was detected ten times or more. This chain joins TRBV15 and TRBJ1-4; D gene unclear. Trimming shortened V by 0 bases and J by 1 base, and 9 bases separated the two germline ends. The length of the CDR3 is 16 residues. Germline V gene data show CDR1 as LNHNV and CDR2 as YYDKDF (reference sequence). CDR3 nucleotides: TGTGCCACCAGCAGAGATAGGGCGCGAACTAATGAAAAACTGTTTTTT. It codes for CATSRDRARTNEKLFF.

This clonotype was recorded at least ten times. For the CDR3, the DNA is TGCAGTGCTCGAATTTGGCCGGGGACTGAGCAGTTCTTC. Translating it yields CSARIWPGTEQFF. The chain couples TRBV20-1 to TRBJ2-1; the D gene could be TRBD1 or TRBD2 (5 bases each). The CDR3 loop spans 13 amino acids. Germline V gene data show CDR1 as DFQATT and CDR2 as SNEGSKA (reference sequence). V lost 5 bases to trimming and J lost 9 bases, with 17 bases between them.

A remark on this clonotype: Given a far larger clone just one base away, this is likely a sequencing read error. This chain uses TRBV5-8 with TRBJ2-1; 8 nucleotides align to TRBD2. The CDR3 contains 17 residues. Germline trimming cut 2 bases from V and 11 bases from J; bases unmatched to any gene: 18. Germline V lookup: CDR1 SGHTS, CDR2 YDEGEE. The CDR3 sequence is CASSLIGGLAISNKQFF. The CDR3 nucleotides read TGTGCCAGCAGCTTAATCGGCGGACTAGCCATATCGAATAAGCAGTTCTTC.

This clonotype was detected ten times or more. The rearrangement uses TRBV19 and TRBJ2-2, with TRBD2 matching 8 bases. The trim removed 4 bases at V and 5 bases at J, leaving 3 bases unmatched. This CDR3 has 14 amino acids. Germline CDR1 LNHDA, CDR2 SQIVND (reference sequence). The CDR3 region is CASSSGRFTGELFF. CDR3 coding DNA: TGTGCCAGTAGTAGCGGGAGGTTTACCGGGGAGCTGTTTTTT.

J is TRBJ2-7 and V is TRBV4-1; D is perhaps TRBD1 (6 bases). The V end was cut by 2 bases, the J end by 0 bases, with 11 bases between. The CDR3 spans 15 residues. The V gene's germline CDR1 is MGHRA and CDR2 YSYEKL. CDR3 protein: CASSQTTGFSYEQYF. The CDR3 bases are TGCGCCAGCAGCCAAACAACAGGGTTCTCCTACGAGCAGTACTTC.

This clonotype was seen at least ten times. The gene calls are TRBV29-1 and TRBJ2-1; D perhaps matches TRBD1 (6 bases). V was cut by 5 bases and J by 10 bases, with 15 bases left in between. This CDR3 is built from 12 residues. Germline CDR1 reads SQVTM; CDR2 reads ANQGSEA. In nucleotides, the CDR3 is TGCAGCGTTCAATTATCCGGGACAGAGCAGTTCTTC. Protein sequence: CSVQLSGTEQFF.

Turning to this clonotype: A far larger clone is one nucleotide away, so this likely arose from a read error. The genes are TRBV6-2 or TRBV6-3 and TRBJ2-7; tentatively, D is TRBD1 or TRBD2 (5 bases each). Trimming left V 6 bases short and J 7 bases short, with 13 bases between. This CDR3 region has 12 residues. CDR1 and CDR2 from the germline V gene are MNHEY and SVGEGT. The CDR3 protein is CASSPTEGEQYF. As DNA, the CDR3 is TGTGCCAGCAGCCCGACAGAGGGTGAGCAGTACTTC.

This clonotype was found many times. V and J are TRBV10-3 and TRBJ2-5, with TRBD1 matching over 7 bases. The length of the CDR3 is 15 residues. The germline CDR1 and CDR2 sequences are ENHRY and SYGVKD. Trimming cost V 4 bases and J 2 bases; bases outside gene matches: 7. CDR3 DNA sequence: TGTGCCATCAGTGGGGACAGAGGGCGACAAGAGACCCAGTACTTC. Translated: CAISGDRGRQETQYF.

This clonotype was found many times. The chain combines TRBV20-1 with TRBJ2-7, with TRBD2 identical over 14 bases. The CDR3 contains 16 residues. The germline V gene has CDR1 DFQATT and CDR2 SNEGSKA (reference sequence). The V segment lost 5 bases and the J segment 2 bases; nucleotides outside the gene matches: 8. CDR3 in amino acids: CSAQTSGRAQTYEQYF. In DNA, the CDR3 is TGCAGTGCTCAGACTAGCGGGAGGGCCCAAACCTACGAGCAGTACTTC.

This clonotype occurred many times. The chain uses TRBV20-1 and TRBJ2-5, with 9 nucleotides matching TRBD2. The CDR3 is 12 residues long. Germline V gene lookup returns CDR1 DFQATT and CDR2 SNEGSKA (reference sequence). V gave up 6 bases and J gave up 5 bases; unmatched junction bases: 4. CDR3 sequence (DNA): TGCAGTGCGGAAGCGGGAGGCGAGACCCAGTACTTC. Its translation: CSAEAGGETQYF.

There are many counts of this clonotype. The chain carries TRBV2 and TRBJ1-5, with 8 bases that match TRBD1. The CDR3 loop spans 15 amino acids. Germline V gene lookup returns CDR1 SNHLY and CDR2 FYNNEI. Trimming took 6 bases from V and 1 from J; bases not matched to a gene: 5. The CDR3 region is CASRQGESSNQPQHF. The CDR3 nucleotides read TGTGCCAGCAGACAGGGGGAATCGAGCAATCAGCCCCAGCATTTT.

There are a few counts of this clonotype. This CDR3 reads CASSPPQGTNNEQYF. CDR3 bases: TGTGCCAGCTCACCACCCCAGGGGACTAACAACGAGCAGTACTTC. The rearrangement joins TRBV18 to TRBJ2-7, with D maybe TRBD2 (7 bases). The V gene's germline CDR1 is KGHSH and CDR2 LQKENI. V was cut by 0 bases and J by 5 bases, with 14 bases left in between. The CDR3 is 15 residues long.

This clonotype was observed at least ten times. The chain uses TRBV30 and TRBJ2-3; the match to TRBD2 covers 10 bases. The CDR3 spans 15 residues. Germline loops: CDR1 GTSNPN, CDR2 SVGIG (reference sequence). With V trimmed by 4 bases and J by 0 bases, 4 bases remained unmatched. In nucleotides, the CDR3 is TGTGCCTGGACCGGACTAGCGGATAGCACAGATACGCAGTATTTT. Protein sequence: CAWTGLADSTDTQYF.

V usage is TRBV5-1 and J usage is TRBJ2-1, with 14 bases that match TRBD2. The CDR3 extends over 18 amino acids. From germline, CDR1 is SGHRS and CDR2 YFSETQ. Unmatched junction bases numbered 9, after V lost 4 bases and J lost 3 bases. CDR3 sequence (DNA): TGCGCCAGCAGCATCGGGACTAGCGGGAGTAGGGACTACAATGAGCAGTTCTTC. Encoded protein: CASSIGTSGSRDYNEQFF.

The sample holds many counts of this clonotype. The V and J genes are TRBV28 and TRBJ2-7, with D perhaps matching TRBD1 or TRBD2 (5 bases each). Germline V gene sequence: CDR1 MDHEN, CDR2 SYDVKM. The V and J ends lost 4 bases and 2 bases respectively, with 12 bases between them. The CDR3 loop spans 14 amino acids. CDR3 sequence (DNA): TGTGCCAGCAGTTCCTCCGGGACCCCCTACGAGCAGTACTTC. It translates to CASSSSGTPYEQYF.

This clonotype was seen ten or more times. This chain uses TRBV5-1 with TRBJ2-3; 13 bases align to TRBD2. The CDR3 extends over 16 amino acids. Germline CDR1 reads SGHRS; CDR2 reads YFSETQ. The J segment lost 3 bases and the V segment lost 4 bases, leaving 5 bases of the junction unmatched. The CDR3 protein is CASSLQGLAGTDTQYF. CDR3 coding DNA: TGCGCCAGCAGCCTTCAGGGACTAGCGGGGACAGATACGCAGTATTTT. The complete variable domain, with remaining parts taken from reference TRBV5-1 and TRBJ2-3, reads KAGVTQTPRYLIKTRGQQVTLSCSPISGHRSVSWYQQTPGQGLQFLFEYFSETQRNKGNFPGRFSGRQFSNSRSEMNVSTLELGDSALYLCASSLQGLAGTDTQYFGPGTRLTVL.

This clonotype occurred many times. V is TRBV11-3 and J is TRBJ2-5; D gene unclear. The V end was cut by 9 bases, the J end by 5 bases, with 7 bases between. CDR1 is SGHNT, CDR2 YENEEA, per germline. This CDR3 has 10 residues. In nucleotides, the CDR3 is TGTGCCAGAAAGAGTGAGACCCAGTACTTC. Its translation: CARKSETQYF.

This clonotype was observed many times. This chain uses TRBV4-1 with TRBJ2-7; weak D call: TRBD1 (5 bases). The CDR3 is made up of 17 amino acids. Germline CDR1 reads MGHRA; CDR2 reads YSYEKL. V lost 1 base and J lost 2, with 18 bases in between. CDR3 amino acids: CASSQVASIGAAYEQYF. The DNA for the CDR3 is TGCGCCAGCAGCCAAGTGGCTAGTATTGGGGCAGCCTACGAGCAGTACTTC.

Many counts were recorded for this clonotype. The CDR3 nucleotides are TGTGCCAGCAGGCATATCAATGAGCAGTTCTTC. This sequence encodes CASRHINEQFF. The chain joins TRBV28 to TRBJ2-1; D gene uncertain. Deletions cut 6 bases from V and 6 bases from J, with 6 bases between. The CDR3 is made up of 11 amino acids. The germline V gene has CDR1 MDHEN and CDR2 SYDVKM.

This clonotype was picked up a small number of times. The chain employs TRBV24-1 and TRBJ2-1; D is unresolved. Germline assignment: CDR1 KGHDR and CDR2 SFDVKD. Trimming stripped 4 bases from V and 2 bases from J, with 8 bases between. This CDR3 contains 14 residues. CDR3 in amino acids: CATSDVTPYNEQFF. DNA for the CDR3: TGTGCCACCAGTGACGTAACCCCCTACAATGAGCAGTTCTTC.

Ten or more counts support this clonotype. The chain couples TRBV27 to TRBJ2-1; TRBD1 matches at 10 bases. The CDR3 totals 14 residues. Germline CDR1 reads MNHEY; CDR2 reads SMNVEV (reference sequence). V was pared by 4 bases and J by 3 bases, with 0 bases of the junction left unmatched. In DNA form, the CDR3 reads TGTGCCAGCAGTTGGGACAGGGGCTACAATGAGCAGTTCTTC. Translating gives CASSWDRGYNEQFF.

Concerning this clonotype: This sequence is one base from a far larger clone and is likely a read error. V is TRBV29-1 and J is TRBJ2-7; the D call may be TRBD1 or TRBD2 (5 bases each). Germline V lookup: CDR1 SQVTM, CDR2 ANQGSEA. V lost 0 bases and J lost 7, with 13 bases in between. This CDR3 has 13 residues. In DNA form, the CDR3 reads TGCAGCGTTGAAGACTCAGGGACGGTTGAGCAGTACTTC. Translation: CSVEDSGTVEQYF.

This clonotype was seen many times. V is TRBV4-3 and J is TRBJ1-1, with unresolved D. V was clipped by 0 bases and J by 4 bases, with 18 bases between them. In germline, CDR1 is LGHNA, CDR2 YSLEER. The CDR3 consists of 17 residues. For the CDR3, the DNA is TGCGCCAGCAGCCAAGATCGATTCGGGTATGCGTCCACTGAAGCTTTCTTT. Residues: CASSQDRFGYASTEAFF.

This clonotype was seen many times. This chain uses TRBV6-5 with TRBJ2-5; perhaps D is TRBD1 or TRBD2 (6 bases each). Trimming cost V 7 bases and J 7 bases, with 19 bases left between them. The CDR3 has 14 residues. Germline loops: CDR1 MNHEY, CDR2 SVGAGI. The CDR3 loop reads CASTGEGGLGTQYF. CDR3 in DNA: TGTGCCAGCACGGGAGAGGGGGGTTTGGGGACCCAGTACTTC.

This clonotype showed up many times. The V call is TRBV4-3, the J call TRBJ2-7; 9 bases map to TRBD1. Trimming at V came to 0 bases and at J to 6 bases, leaving 9 bases not matched to a gene. Germline CDR1 LGHNA, CDR2 YSLEER. CDR3 length equals 16 residues. The CDR3 is CASSQELPGQGSEQYF. CDR3 nucleotide sequence: TGCGCCAGCAGCCAAGAACTACCGGGACAGGGAAGCGAGCAGTACTTC.

This clonotype occurred many times. This chain connects TRBV20-1 to TRBJ2-3; 8 bases are a match to TRBD2. Germline trimming cut 3 bases from V and 6 bases from J; bases unmatched to any gene: 8. CDR1 and CDR2 (germline): DFQATT, SNEGSKA (reference sequence). This CDR3 is built from 14 residues. This CDR3 is CSASWRGASDTQYF. Written as DNA, the CDR3 is TGCAGTGCTAGTTGGCGGGGGGCCTCGGATACGCAGTATTTT.